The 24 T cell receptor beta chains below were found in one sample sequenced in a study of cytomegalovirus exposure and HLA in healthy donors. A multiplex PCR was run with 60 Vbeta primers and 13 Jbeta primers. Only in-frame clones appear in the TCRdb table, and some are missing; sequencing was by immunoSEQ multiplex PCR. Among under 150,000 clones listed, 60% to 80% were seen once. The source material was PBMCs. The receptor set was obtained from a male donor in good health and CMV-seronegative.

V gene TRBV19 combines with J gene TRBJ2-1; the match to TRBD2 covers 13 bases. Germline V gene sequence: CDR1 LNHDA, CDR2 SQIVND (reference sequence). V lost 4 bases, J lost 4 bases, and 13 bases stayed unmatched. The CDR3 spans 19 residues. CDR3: CASSTSGRGLAGTYNEQFF. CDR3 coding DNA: TGTGCCAGTAGTACCTCGGGGAGGGGACTAGCGGGGACTTACAATGAGCAGTTCTTC.

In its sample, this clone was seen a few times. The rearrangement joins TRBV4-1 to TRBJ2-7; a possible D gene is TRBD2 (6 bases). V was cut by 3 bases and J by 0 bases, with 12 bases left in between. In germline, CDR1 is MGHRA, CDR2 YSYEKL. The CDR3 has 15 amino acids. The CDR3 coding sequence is TGCGCCAGCAGCCAGGGGGACTGGAGCTCCTACGAGCAGTACTTC. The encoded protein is CASSQGDWSSYEQYF.

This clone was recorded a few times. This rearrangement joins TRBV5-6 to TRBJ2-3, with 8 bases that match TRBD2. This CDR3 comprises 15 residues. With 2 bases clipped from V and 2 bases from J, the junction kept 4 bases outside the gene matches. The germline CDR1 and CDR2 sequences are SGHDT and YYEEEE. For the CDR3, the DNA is TGTGCCAGCAGCTTTCCCGGGGGGGCCACAGATACGCAGTATTTT. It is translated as CASSFPGGATDTQYF.

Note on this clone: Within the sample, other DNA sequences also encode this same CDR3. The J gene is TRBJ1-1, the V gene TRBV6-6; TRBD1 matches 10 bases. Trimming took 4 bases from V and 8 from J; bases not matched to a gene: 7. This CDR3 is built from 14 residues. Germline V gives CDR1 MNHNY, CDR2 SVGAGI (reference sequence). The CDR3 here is CASSWTGGGTEAFF. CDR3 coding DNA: TGTGCCAGCAGTTGGACAGGGGGAGGGACCGAAGCTTTCTTT.

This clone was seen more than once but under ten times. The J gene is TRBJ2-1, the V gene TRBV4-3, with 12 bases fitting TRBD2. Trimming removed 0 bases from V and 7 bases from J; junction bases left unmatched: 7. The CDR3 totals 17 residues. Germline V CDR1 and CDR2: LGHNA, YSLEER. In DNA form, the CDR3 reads TGCGCCAGCAGCCAAGATTGGCTAGCGGGGGGGCGGAATGAGCAGTTCTTC. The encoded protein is CASSQDWLAGGRNEQFF.

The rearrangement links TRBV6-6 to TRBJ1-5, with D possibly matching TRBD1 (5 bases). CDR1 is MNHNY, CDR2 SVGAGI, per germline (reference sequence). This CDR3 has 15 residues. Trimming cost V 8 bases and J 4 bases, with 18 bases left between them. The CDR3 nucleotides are TGTGCCAGCTCACCCCAGGGCCTCCCTAATCAGCCCCAGCATTTT. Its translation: CASSPQGLPNQPQHF.

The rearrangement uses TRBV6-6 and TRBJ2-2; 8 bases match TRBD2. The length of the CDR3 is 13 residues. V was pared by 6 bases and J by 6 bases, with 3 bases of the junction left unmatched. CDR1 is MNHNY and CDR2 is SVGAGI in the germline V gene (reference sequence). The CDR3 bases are TGTGCCAGCAGCCCCGGGGGGGCCGGGGAGCTGTTTTTT. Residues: CASSPGGAGELFF.

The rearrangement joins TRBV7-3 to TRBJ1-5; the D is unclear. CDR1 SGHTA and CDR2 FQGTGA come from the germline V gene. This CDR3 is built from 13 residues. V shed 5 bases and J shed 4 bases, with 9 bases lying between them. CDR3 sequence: CASSRGSNQPQHF. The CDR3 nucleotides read TGTGCCAGCAGCCGGGGTTCGAATCAGCCCCAGCATTTT.

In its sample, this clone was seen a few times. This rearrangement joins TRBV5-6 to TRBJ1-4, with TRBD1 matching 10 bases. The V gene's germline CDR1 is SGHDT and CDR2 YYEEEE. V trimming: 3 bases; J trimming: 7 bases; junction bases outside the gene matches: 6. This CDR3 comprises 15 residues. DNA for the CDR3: TGTGCCAGCAGCTACCGACAGGGGGCGAGTGAAAAACTGTTTTTT. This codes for CASSYRQGASEKLFF.

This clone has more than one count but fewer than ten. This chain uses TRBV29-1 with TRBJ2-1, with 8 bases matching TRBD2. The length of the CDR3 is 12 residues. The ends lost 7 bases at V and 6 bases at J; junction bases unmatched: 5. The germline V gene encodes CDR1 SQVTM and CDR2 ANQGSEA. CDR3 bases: TGCAGCGGGCTAGCGGGTCCCAATGAGCAGTTCTTC. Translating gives CSGLAGPNEQFF.

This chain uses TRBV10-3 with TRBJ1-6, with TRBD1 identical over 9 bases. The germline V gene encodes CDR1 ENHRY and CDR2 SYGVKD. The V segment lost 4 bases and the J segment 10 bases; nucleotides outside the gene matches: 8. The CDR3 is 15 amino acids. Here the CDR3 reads CAISVGTGNGSPLHF. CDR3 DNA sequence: TGTGCCATCAGTGTAGGGACAGGGAATGGCTCACCCCTCCACTTT.

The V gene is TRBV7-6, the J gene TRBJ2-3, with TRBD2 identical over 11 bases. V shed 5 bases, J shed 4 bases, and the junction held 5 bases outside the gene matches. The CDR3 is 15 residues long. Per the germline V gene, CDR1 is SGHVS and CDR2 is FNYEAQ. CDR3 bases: TGTGCCAGCAGCGCGCCGACTAGCGGGGCAGATACGCAGTATTTT. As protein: CASSAPTSGADTQYF.

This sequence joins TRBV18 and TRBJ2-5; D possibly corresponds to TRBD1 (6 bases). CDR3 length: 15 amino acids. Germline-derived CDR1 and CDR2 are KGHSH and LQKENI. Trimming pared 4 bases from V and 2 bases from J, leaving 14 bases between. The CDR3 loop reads CASSQATGKQETQYF. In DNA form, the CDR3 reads TGTGCCAGCTCACAAGCGACAGGCAAACAAGAGACCCAGTACTTC.

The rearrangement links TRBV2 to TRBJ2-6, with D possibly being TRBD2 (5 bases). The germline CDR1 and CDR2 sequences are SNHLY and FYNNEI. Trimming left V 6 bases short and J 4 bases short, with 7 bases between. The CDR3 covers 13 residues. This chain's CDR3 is CASRRAGANVLTF. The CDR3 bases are TGTGCCAGCAGGAGGGCAGGGGCCAACGTCCTGACTTTC.

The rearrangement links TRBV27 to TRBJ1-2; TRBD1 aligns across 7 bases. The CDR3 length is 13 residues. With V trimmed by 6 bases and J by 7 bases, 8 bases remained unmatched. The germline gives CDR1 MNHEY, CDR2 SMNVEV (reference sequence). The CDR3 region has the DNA TGTGCCAGCAGGATACAGGGGAATGGTGGCTACACCTTC. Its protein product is CASRIQGNGGYTF.

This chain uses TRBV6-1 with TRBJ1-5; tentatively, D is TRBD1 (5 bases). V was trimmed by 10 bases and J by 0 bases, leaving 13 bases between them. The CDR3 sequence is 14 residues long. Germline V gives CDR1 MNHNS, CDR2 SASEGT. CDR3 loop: CAIIDSYSNQPQHF. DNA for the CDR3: TGTGCCATTATAGACAGCTATAGCAATCAGCCCCAGCATTTT.

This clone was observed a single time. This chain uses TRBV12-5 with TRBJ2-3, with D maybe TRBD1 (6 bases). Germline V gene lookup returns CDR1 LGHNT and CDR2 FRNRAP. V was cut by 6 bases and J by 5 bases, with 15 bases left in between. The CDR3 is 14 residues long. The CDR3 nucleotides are TGTGCTAGTGGAACGGGGCAGGGGTTAGATACGCAGTATTTT. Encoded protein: CASGTGQGLDTQYF.

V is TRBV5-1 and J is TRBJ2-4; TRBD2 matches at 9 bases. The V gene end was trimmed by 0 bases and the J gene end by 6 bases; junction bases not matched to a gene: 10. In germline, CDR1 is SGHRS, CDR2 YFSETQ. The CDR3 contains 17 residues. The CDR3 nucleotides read TGCGCCAGCAGCTTGGTGGCTAGCGGGGTGCTCGGAAACATTCAGTACTTC. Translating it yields CASSLVASGVLGNIQYF.

This CDR3 is CASSSWGGMNTEAFF. CDR3 nucleotide sequence: TGTGCCAGCAGCTCGTGGGGGGGAATGAACACTGAAGCTTTCTTT. The V and J genes are TRBV7-9 and TRBJ1-1, with TRBD1 as a possible D gene (5 bases). Germline CDR1 and CDR2: SEHNR and FQNEAQ (reference sequence). The CDR3 has 15 residues. V gave up 4 bases and J gave up 0 bases, with 12 bases separating them.

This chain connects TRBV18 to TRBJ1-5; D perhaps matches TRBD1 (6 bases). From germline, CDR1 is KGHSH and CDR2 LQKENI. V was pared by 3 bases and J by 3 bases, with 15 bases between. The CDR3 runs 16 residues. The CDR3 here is CASSPGGGRDNQPQHF. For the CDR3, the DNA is TGTGCCAGCTCACCGGGAGGGGGGCGCGACAATCAGCCCCAGCATTTT. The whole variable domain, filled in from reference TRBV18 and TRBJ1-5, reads NAGVMQNPRHLVRRRGQEARLRCSPMKGHSHVYWYRQLPEEGLKFMVYLQKENIIDESGMPKERFSAEFPKEGPSILRIQQVVRGDSAAYFCASSPGGGRDNQPQHFGDGTRLSIL.

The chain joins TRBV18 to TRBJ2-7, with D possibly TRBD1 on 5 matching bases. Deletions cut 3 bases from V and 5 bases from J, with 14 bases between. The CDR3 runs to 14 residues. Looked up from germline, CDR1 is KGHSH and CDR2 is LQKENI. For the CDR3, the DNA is TGTGCCAGCTCACCGATTGCGGACAACCACGAGCAGTACTTC. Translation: CASSPIADNHEQYF.

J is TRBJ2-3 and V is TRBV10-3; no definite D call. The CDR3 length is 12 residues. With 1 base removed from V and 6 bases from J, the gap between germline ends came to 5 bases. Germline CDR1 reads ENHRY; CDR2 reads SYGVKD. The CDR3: CAISEYRDTQYF. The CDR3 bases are TGTGCCATCAGTGAGTACCGGGATACGCAGTATTTT.

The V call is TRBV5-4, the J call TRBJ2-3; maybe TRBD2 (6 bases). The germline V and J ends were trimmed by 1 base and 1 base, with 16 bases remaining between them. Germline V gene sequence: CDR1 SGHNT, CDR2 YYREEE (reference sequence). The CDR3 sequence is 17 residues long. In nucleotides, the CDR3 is TGTGCCAGCAGCTTGCCTCGGGGGAGCGGCGGCACAGATACGCAGTATTTT. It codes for CASSLPRGSGGTDTQYF.

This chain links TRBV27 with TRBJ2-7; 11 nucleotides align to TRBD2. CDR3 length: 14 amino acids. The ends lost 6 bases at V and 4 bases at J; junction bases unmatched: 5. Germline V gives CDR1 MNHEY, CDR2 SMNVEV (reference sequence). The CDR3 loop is CASRLAGGRYEQYF. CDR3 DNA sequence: TGTGCCAGCAGATTAGCGGGGGGGCGTTACGAGCAGTACTTC.